This T cell receptor (beta chain) was sequenced during a study of T cell responses to AZD1222 COVID-19 vaccine. Study-wide results and limits: CD4 TCRs linked to vaccination spanned spike, dominating at 160-218 and 743-854.

A note on this clone: Its target is unknown.

This CDR3 has 17 residues. Trimming pared 0 bases from V and 0 bases from J, leaving 14 bases between. Germline V CDR1 and CDR2: LGHNT, FRNRAP. Measured with immunoSEQ multiplex PCR; TCRdb has only the in-frame clones, and not every one. This table holds 180,000 or so clones, about 92% found once. This material consisted of peripheral blood, taken 28 days after the second AZD1222 dose. The receptor was isolated from an adult who received the AZD1222 COVID-19 vaccine. V gene TRBV12-5 combines with J gene TRBJ1-1, with a weak D call TRBD1 (6 bases). CDR3 region: CASGLVLEGGMNTEAFF. In DNA, the CDR3 is TGTGCTAGTGGTTTGGTTTTAGAGGGGGGAATGAACACTGAAGCTTTCTTT.